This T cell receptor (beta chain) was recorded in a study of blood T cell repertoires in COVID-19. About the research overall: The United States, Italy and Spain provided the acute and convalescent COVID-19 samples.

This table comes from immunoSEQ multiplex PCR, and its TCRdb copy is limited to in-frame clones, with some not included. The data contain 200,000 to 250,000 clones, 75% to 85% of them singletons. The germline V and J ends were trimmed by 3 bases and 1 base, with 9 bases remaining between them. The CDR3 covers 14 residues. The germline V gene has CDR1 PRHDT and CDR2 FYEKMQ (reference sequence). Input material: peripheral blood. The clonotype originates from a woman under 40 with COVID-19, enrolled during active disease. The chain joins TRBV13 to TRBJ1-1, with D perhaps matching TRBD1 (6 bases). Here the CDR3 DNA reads TGTGCCAGCAGCTTCATGACAGGGAACACTGAAGCTTTCTTT. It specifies CASSFMTGNTEAFF.